The 10 T cell receptor beta chains below were found in one sample sequenced in a study of blood T cell repertoires in COVID-19. TCRdb's copy holds only in-frame clones and misses some; the assay was immunoSEQ multiplex PCR. Here the sample spans 85,000 to 100,000 clones, over 60% being singletons. Specimen: peripheral blood. The receptor set was obtained from a man aged 45 to 65 who had recovered from COVID-19.

The genes are TRBV6-6 and TRBJ2-5; a weak D match, TRBD2 (6 bases). This CDR3 is 15 amino acids long. V shed 0 bases and J shed 1 base, with 9 bases lying between them. The germline CDR1 and CDR2 sequences are MNHNY and SVGAGI (reference sequence). CDR3 amino acids: CASSYSKGLQETQYF. Here the CDR3 DNA reads TGTGCCAGCAGTTACTCGAAGGGACTCCAAGAGACCCAGTACTTC.

This clone occurred a few times. The chain recombines TRBV7-2 with TRBJ1-5, with 7 bases matching TRBD1. The V segment lost 4 bases and the J segment 6 bases; nucleotides outside the gene matches: 12. The CDR3 length is 16 residues. Germline V gene lookup returns CDR1 SGHTA and CDR2 FQGNSA. CDR3 residues: CASSSPDRADSQPQHF. The CDR3 bases are TGTGCCAGCAGCTCCCCAGACAGGGCGGATAGTCAGCCCCAGCATTTT.

The V gene is TRBV10-3, the J gene TRBJ1-1; no definite D call. Trimming removed 4 bases from V and 1 base from J, with 10 bases in between. CDR1 ENHRY and CDR2 SYGVKD come from the germline V gene. The CDR3 covers 14 residues. The CDR3 DNA reads as TGTGCCATCAGTGGCGGGTCAGGGAACACTGAAGCTTTCTTT. Protein sequence: CAISGGSGNTEAFF.

The CDR3 loop reads CASSLALAGVPSGANVLTF. CDR3 in DNA: TGTGCCAGCAGCTTGGCCTTAGCGGGGGTGCCCTCTGGGGCCAACGTCCTGACTTTC. V gene TRBV5-8 combines with J gene TRBJ2-6; 9 bases are shared with TRBD2. Germline trimming cut 0 bases from V and 0 bases from J; bases unmatched to any gene: 7. The CDR3 length is 19 residues. Germline V gene lookup returns CDR1 SGHTS and CDR2 YDEGEE.

The V gene is TRBV7-9, the J gene TRBJ1-5, with a tentative D call TRBD1 (6 bases). Trimming took off 1 base at V and 5 bases at J, with 18 bases between the two ends. Germline loops: CDR1 SEHNR, CDR2 FQNEAQ (reference sequence). This CDR3 has 17 amino acids. The CDR3 coding sequence is TGTGCCAGCAGCTTAGTCTCCATCAGGGGAACCCATCAGCCCCAGCATTTT. It specifies CASSLVSIRGTHQPQHF. The full variable domain, in which reference TRBV7-9 and TRBJ1-5 provide the parts outside the CDR3, is DTGVSQNPRHKITKRGQNVTFRCDPISEHNRLYWYRQTLGQGPEFLTYFQNEAQLEKSRLLSDRFSAERPKGSFSTLEIQRTEQGDSAMYLCASSLVSIRGTHQPQHFGDGTRLSIL.

The rearrangement links TRBV5-5 to TRBJ2-7; TRBD1 agrees at 10 bases. V shed 3 bases, J shed 0 bases, and the junction held 6 bases outside the gene matches. CDR1 is SGHKS, CDR2 YYEKEE, per germline (reference sequence). The CDR3 consists of 16 residues. The CDR3 DNA follows: TGTGCCAGCAGCTCAGGACAGGGGGTAAGCTCCTACGAGCAGTACTTC. Its protein product is CASSSGQGVSSYEQYF.

This chain joins TRBV5-6 and TRBJ1-6; the D gene is possibly TRBD1 (6 bases). CDR1 and CDR2 from the germline V gene are SGHDT and YYEEEE. With 4 bases removed from V and 11 bases from J, the gap between germline ends came to 19 bases. This CDR3 spans 15 amino acids. The CDR3 is CASSPRGGVFPPLHF. The CDR3 DNA reads TGTGCCAGCAGCCCCAGGGGAGGGGTCTTCCCACCCCTCCACTTT.

The chain combines TRBV25-1 with TRBJ2-2; D may be TRBD2 (6 bases). CDR3 length: 14 residues. Trimming took 4 bases from V and 6 from J, leaving 12 bases between them. Germline V gene sequence: CDR1 MGHDK, CDR2 SYGVNS. The CDR3 loop reads CASSALGGAGELFF. The CDR3 DNA follows: TGTGCCAGCAGTGCTCTGGGGGGAGCCGGGGAGCTGTTTTTT.

The chain employs TRBV4-2 and TRBJ2-3; 11 bases agree with TRBD2. Trimming cost V 1 base and J 4 bases; bases outside gene matches: 13. Germline-derived CDR1 and CDR2 are LGHNA and YNFKEQ. CDR3 size: 19 residues. The CDR3 coding sequence is TGTGCCAGCAGCCAAGGAGAGCGAGCTAGCGGGGGGTACGCAGATACGCAGTATTTT. Residues: CASSQGERASGGYADTQYF.

The rearrangement links TRBV29-1 to TRBJ2-5, with D perhaps matching TRBD2 (6 bases). With 4 bases removed from V and 4 bases from J, the gap between germline ends came to 10 bases. From germline, CDR1 is SQVTM and CDR2 ANQGSEA. This CDR3 spans 12 amino acids. DNA of the CDR3: TGCAGCGTTGTAAAGGGAGGAGAGACCCAGTACTTC. Amino acids: CSVVKGGETQYF.